Shown below are 25 T cell receptor beta chains from a single sample sequenced in a study of T cell responses to AZD1222 COVID-19 vaccine. Produced via immunoSEQ multiplex PCR; TCRdb's table is partial and in-frame only. The data show 150,000 or so clones, with 80% to 90% seen just once and roughly 4.3% held by the top ten. Source: peripheral blood, taken 28 days after the second dose of the MenACWY control vaccine. The receptor source for this set is an adult who received the MenACWY meningococcal vaccine as a control.

In this sample, this clone turned up a few times. The V and J genes are TRBV11-3 and TRBJ2-5; TRBD1 matches 8 bases. This CDR3 contains 15 residues. The germline gives CDR1 SGHNT, CDR2 YENEEA. Trimming cost V 1 base and J 3 bases; bases outside gene matches: 4. CDR3 coding DNA: TGTGCCAGCAGCTTAGGACTGACAGGGGAAGAGACCCAGTACTTC. Translating gives CASSLGLTGEETQYF. Using reference TRBV11-3 and TRBJ2-5 for the parts outside the CDR3, the full variable domain is EAGVVQSPRYKIIEKKQPVAFWCNPISGHNTLYWYLQNLGQGPELLIRYENEEAVDDSQLPKDRFSAERLKGVDSTLKIQPAELGDSAVYLCASSLGLTGEETQYFGPGTRLLVL.

The gene calls are TRBV6-2 or TRBV6-3 and TRBJ2-7; D possibly corresponds to TRBD1 (5 bases). Germline V gives CDR1 MNHEY, CDR2 SVGEGT. This CDR3 comprises 18 residues. V was pared by 4 bases and J by 5 bases, with 27 bases between. In DNA form, the CDR3 reads TGTGCCAGCAGTTCTCCCCGCTATCAGGGCCCCCATTTCGACGAGCAGTACTTC. Translation gives CASSSPRYQGPHFDEQYF.

CDR3 in amino acids: CASSFQALGGGNTIYF. CDR3 coding DNA: TGTGCCAGCAGCTTTCAGGCCCTGGGCGGAGGAAACACCATATATTTT. The chain carries TRBV7-2 and TRBJ1-3; D unresolved. The CDR3 runs to 16 residues. Trimming removed 3 bases from V and 4 bases from J, with 16 bases in between. The V gene's germline CDR1 is SGHTA and CDR2 FQGNSA.

This clone was seen more than once but under ten times. The gene calls are TRBV11-2 and TRBJ2-5; the D gene is possibly TRBD1 (6 bases). Per the germline V gene, CDR1 is SGHAT and CDR2 is FQNNGV. The CDR3 is made up of 14 amino acids. The germline V and J ends were trimmed by 3 bases and 4 bases, with 12 bases remaining between them. As DNA, the CDR3 is TGTGCCAGCAGCTTTGGGGGCCCAGCAGAGACCCAGTACTTC. It translates to CASSFGGPAETQYF.

The rearrangement joins TRBV12-5 to TRBJ1-2; D is uncertain. Per germline, CDR1 LGHNT and CDR2 FRNRAP. The CDR3 spans 13 residues. V was pared by 2 bases and J by 4 bases, with 8 bases between. DNA for the CDR3: TGTGCTAGTGGTTTGAACGGCCTCTATGGCTACACCTTC. Its protein product is CASGLNGLYGYTF.

This chain uses TRBV3-1 (or the pseudogene TRBV3-2) with TRBJ1-3; tentatively, D is TRBD1 (5 bases). Trimming left V 3 bases short and J 0 bases short, with 9 bases between. CDR3 length: 15 amino acids. From germline, CDR1 is LGHDT and CDR2 YNNKEL (reference sequence). The CDR3 is CASSQGHSSGNTIYF. The CDR3 bases are TGTGCCAGCAGCCAGGGGCACAGCTCTGGAAACACCATATATTTT.

This rearrangement joins TRBV5-5 to TRBJ1-6, with D unresolved. There are 16 residues in the CDR3. From germline, CDR1 is SGHKS and CDR2 YYEKEE (reference sequence). Trimming removed 1 base at V and 9 bases at J, with 17 bases between. The CDR3: CASSLLGIEGVSPLHF. The CDR3, as DNA: TGTGCCAGCAGCTTGCTCGGGATCGAGGGTGTTTCACCCCTCCACTTT.

The chain joins TRBV5-1 to TRBJ2-5, with 9 bases identical to TRBD2. V trimming: 1 base; J trimming: 9 bases; junction bases outside the gene matches: 10. This CDR3 has 15 residues. CDR1 and CDR2 from the germline V gene are SGHRS and YFSETQ. CDR3 DNA sequence: TGCGCCAGCAGCTTGACTAGCGGGCTGTTTGTGGCCCAGTACTTC. Its translation: CASSLTSGLFVAQYF.

The rearrangement joins TRBV7-9 to TRBJ2-1; 7 bases are a match to TRBD2. CDR1 is SEHNR and CDR2 is FQNEAQ in the germline V gene (reference sequence). The CDR3 has 15 residues. V dropped 4 bases and J dropped 9; count of bases not matched to a gene: 12. For the CDR3, the DNA is TGTGCCAGCAGCTCCGGAACTAGCGCCCACGGTGAGCAGTTCTTC. Translating it yields CASSSGTSAHGEQFF. The whole variable domain, filled in from reference TRBV7-9 and TRBJ2-1, reads DTGVSQNPRHKITKRGQNVTFRCDPISEHNRLYWYRQTLGQGPEFLTYFQNEAQLEKSRLLSDRFSAERPKGSFSTLEIQRTEQGDSAMYLCASSSGTSAHGEQFFGPGTRLTVL.

The chain joins TRBV7-2 to TRBJ1-5; maybe TRBD1 (6 bases). The CDR3 loop spans 14 amino acids. CDR1 and CDR2 (germline): SGHTA, FQGNSA. V was cut by 3 bases and J by 6 bases, with 12 bases left in between. CDR3 sequence: CASSFRQGSQPQHF. CDR3 nucleotides: TGTGCCAGCAGCTTCCGGCAGGGGAGTCAGCCCCAGCATTTT.

V and J are TRBV7-8 and TRBJ2-1; D gene unclear. The CDR3 has 12 amino acids. In germline, CDR1 is SGHVS, CDR2 FQNEAQ. V dropped 4 bases and J dropped 7 bases, with 8 bases sitting between them. The CDR3 is CASSSSRNEQFF. For the CDR3, the DNA is TGTGCCAGCAGCTCCTCCAGGAATGAGCAGTTCTTC.

The chain carries TRBV7-2 and TRBJ1-1; D gene unclear. Trimming shortened V by 0 bases and J by 6 bases, and 11 bases separated the two germline ends. Per germline, CDR1 SGHTA and CDR2 FQGNSA. This CDR3 spans 14 amino acids. Written as DNA, the CDR3 is TGTGCCAGCAGCTTAGCGCATACGGGAGCTGAAGCTTTCTTT. Protein: CASSLAHTGAEAFF.

The genes are TRBV7-2 and TRBJ1-5; 7 bases match TRBD1. Germline V gene lookup returns CDR1 SGHTA and CDR2 FQGNSA. The CDR3 length is 15 residues. Unmatched junction bases numbered 9, after V lost 5 bases and J lost 5 bases. The DNA for the CDR3 is TGTGCCAGCAGCCCCGACAGGGAAAAATATCAGCCCCAGCATTTT. It codes for CASSPDREKYQPQHF. The complete variable domain, with remaining parts taken from reference TRBV7-2 and TRBJ1-5, reads GAGVSQSPSNKVTEKGKDVELRCDPISGHTALYWYRQSLGQGLEFLIYFQGNSAPDKSGLPSDRFSAERTGGSVSTLTIQRTQQEDSAVYLCASSPDREKYQPQHFGDGTRLSIL.

The chain recombines TRBV5-1 with TRBJ2-1; 13 positions match TRBD2. This CDR3 region has 16 residues. Germline values: CDR1 SGHRS, CDR2 YFSETQ. Trimming at V came to 0 bases and at J to 7 bases, leaving 4 bases not matched to a gene. In DNA form, the CDR3 reads TGCGCCAGCAGCTTGGTTGCGACTAGCGGGAGGAATGAGCAGTTCTTC. This codes for CASSLVATSGRNEQFF.

V is TRBV19 and J is TRBJ2-1; tentatively, D is TRBD2 (6 bases). Germline CDR1 LNHDA, CDR2 SQIVND (reference sequence). V was shortened by 0 bases and J by 1 base, with 10 bases between the two germline ends. This CDR3 region has 16 residues. Here the CDR3 DNA reads TGTGCCAGTAGTATAGATCAGAGCGGGTCCTACAATGAGCAGTTCTTC. Protein: CASSIDQSGSYNEQFF.

V gene TRBV27 combines with J gene TRBJ2-7, with a weak D call TRBD2 (5 bases). Germline V gene sequence: CDR1 MNHEY, CDR2 SMNVEV (reference sequence). CDR3 length equals 11 residues. V lost 7 bases and J lost 7, with 11 bases in between. As DNA, the CDR3 is TGTGCCAGCAACTCGGGGTATGAGCAGTACTTC. Translation: CASNSGYEQYF.

V gene TRBV10-1 combines with J gene TRBJ1-2; 11 bases are shared with TRBD1. This CDR3 spans 16 amino acids. The trim removed 0 bases at V and 4 bases at J, leaving 4 bases unmatched. In germline, CDR1 is WNHNN, CDR2 SYGVQD (reference sequence). The CDR3 DNA is TGCGCCAGCAGTGAGTCTACCGGGACAGGGGGCTATGGCTACACCTTC. Its translation is CASSESTGTGGYGYTF.

CDR3 sequence: CASRLGLAGGPLDTGELFF. The CDR3 region has the DNA TGTGCCAGCAGACTAGGACTAGCGGGAGGGCCTTTAGATACCGGGGAGCTGTTTTTT. The chain is built from TRBV3-1 (or the pseudogene TRBV3-2) and TRBJ2-2, with 15 nucleotides matching TRBD2. J lost 5 bases, V lost 6 bases, and 13 bases had no gene match. CDR3 length equals 19 residues. Germline assignment: CDR1 LGHDT and CDR2 YNNKEL (reference sequence).

This chain links TRBV7-2 with TRBJ1-2, with TRBD1 matching over 7 bases. V gave up 5 bases and J gave up 0 bases; unmatched junction bases: 6. Looked up from germline, CDR1 is SGHTA and CDR2 is FQGNSA. There are 15 residues in the CDR3. CDR3 DNA sequence: TGTGCCAGCAGCGTACGACAGGGTCCTAACTATGGCTACACCTTC. This sequence encodes CASSVRQGPNYGYTF.

This clone was recorded a few times. The genes are TRBV15 and TRBJ1-1; D remains unclear. Trimming shortened V by 0 bases and J by 0 bases, and 11 bases separated the two germline ends. Per germline, CDR1 LNHNV and CDR2 YYDKDF (reference sequence). This CDR3 is built from 16 residues. The CDR3 coding sequence is TGTGCCACCAGCAGAGATTTAAAAGGGATGAACACTGAAGCTTTCTTT. Its translation is CATSRDLKGMNTEAFF.

The rearrangement links TRBV7-9 to TRBJ2-1, with 13 bases lining up with TRBD2. The CDR3 runs 16 residues. Germline CDR1 is SEHNR and CDR2 is FQNEAQ (reference sequence). V was pared by 5 bases and J by 7 bases, with 8 bases of the junction left unmatched. The CDR3 DNA sequence: TGTGCCAGCAGCGACACTAGCGGGAGGGCCTTAAATGAGCAGTTCTTC. This codes for CASSDTSGRALNEQFF.

This chain connects TRBV28 to TRBJ1-6; D unclear. V lost 5 bases and J 8 bases, leaving 16 bases between the germline ends. The CDR3 consists of 15 residues. Germline V CDR1 and CDR2: MDHEN, SYDVKM. In DNA, the CDR3 is TGTGCCAGCAGTACCCTCCGACGCCTTGATTCACCCCTCCACTTT. Translated: CASSTLRRLDSPLHF. Based on the CDR3 plus reference TRBV28 and TRBJ1-6, the full variable domain is DVKVTQSSRYLVKRTGEKVFLECVQDMDHENMFWYRQDPGLGLRLIYFSYDVKMKEKGDIPEGYSVSREKKERFSLILESASTNQTSMYLCASSTLRRLDSPLHFGNGTRLTVT.

The chain combines TRBV3-1 (or the pseudogene TRBV3-2) with TRBJ1-3; D is undetermined. Deletions cut 1 base from V and 5 bases from J, with 0 bases between. The V gene's germline CDR1 is LGHDT and CDR2 YNNKEL (reference sequence). The CDR3 is 11 amino acids. The CDR3 DNA is TGTGCCAGCAGCCAAGGAAACACCATATATTTT. Translation: CASSQGNTIYF.

The V gene is TRBV30, the J gene TRBJ2-1, with D possibly matching TRBD1 (6 bases). The CDR3 has 14 residues. Germline V lookup: CDR1 GTSNPN, CDR2 SVGIG (reference sequence). V gave up 5 bases and J gave up 0 bases, with 11 bases separating them. CDR3 sequence: CAWALGGSYNEQFF. In DNA, the CDR3 is TGTGCCTGGGCGCTAGGGGGCTCCTACAATGAGCAGTTCTTC.

The CDR3 coding sequence is TGTGCCAGCAGCTTATTAGCGGCTACCTACAATGAGCAGTTCTTC. Protein: CASSLLAATYNEQFF. The chain is built from TRBV7-3 and TRBJ2-1, with a tentative D call TRBD2 (6 bases). The germline V gene encodes CDR1 SGHTA and CDR2 FQGTGA. This CDR3 is built from 15 residues. V was cut by 2 bases and J by 2 bases, with 10 bases left in between.